This is a list of T cell receptor beta chains from one sample in a study of spatial heterogeneity in lung cancer. TCRdb analysed the 5' RACE reads with MiXCR anew, one entry per CDR3 protein. The sample gives approximately 100,000 distinct CDR3 sequences, approximately 19% of which show up once; roughly a fifth is in the top ten. The source was PBMCs, collected at follow-up. The receptors were gathered from a male donor with early-stage non-small cell lung cancer. Both conserved end residues are part of each CDR3. D genes are given only for firm matches. Only part of the rows carry a size: once, few, many, or a class if the clone is expanded.

-	few	TRBV27	TRBJ1-5	TGTGCCAGCAGTTCAGTAGGAGAGCCCCAGCATTTT	CASSSVGEPQHF
-	-	TRBV30	TRBJ1-6	TGTGCCTCTTCACAGCGGACCGCCTATAATTCACCCCTCCACTTT	CASSQRTAYNSPLHF
TRBD1	-	TRBV29-1	TRBJ1-1	TGCAGCGTTAGGACAGGGGGGAACACTGAAGCTTTCTTT	CSVRTGGNTEAFF
TRBD2	-	TRBV12-3/TRBV12-4	TRBJ2-3	TGTGCCAGCAGTGGCAGCGGGAGGAAGGTTCCAGATACGCAGTATTTT	CASSGSGRKVPDTQYF
TRBD2	few	TRBV7-2	TRBJ2-3	TGTGCCAGCAGCTCCACGTTTAGACTAGCGGTGCCAGATACGCAGTATTTT	CASSSTFRLAVPDTQYF
-	-	TRBV12-3/TRBV12-4	TRBJ1-5	TGTGCCAGCACCCCCGCGGATAGCAATCAGCCCCAGCATTTT	CASTPADSNQPQHF
-	few	TRBV5-1	TRBJ1-4	TGCGCCAGCAGCTTTCAAGGCGACCGGGTCGAAAAACTGTTTTTT	CASSFQGDRVEKLFF
-	-	TRBV5-6	TRBJ1-2	TGTGCCAGCAGCTTCGGTTGGAGGGACTATGGCTACACCTTC	CASSFGWRDYGYTF
TRBD1	few	TRBV7-2	TRBJ1-3	TGTGCCAGCAGGGGCGACAGGGCTGGAAACACCATATATTTT	CASRGDRAGNTIYF
TRBD1	-	TRBV20-1	TRBJ1-1	TGCAGTGCTACGAGGGACAGGGGTTTAAGCACTGAAGCTTTCTTT	CSATRDRGLSTEAFF
TRBD1	-	TRBV5-8	TRBJ2-2	TGTGCCAGCACCGACGGACAGGGGAAAATCCGGGAGCTGTTTTTT	CASTDGQGKIRELFF
TRBD2	few	TRBV2	TRBJ2-1	TGTGCCAGCAGAAAAGCGGGGGAGCAGTTCTTC	CASRKAGEQFF
-	-	TRBV6-5	TRBJ1-1	TGTGCCAGCAGTTACTCGCAGAACACTGAAGCTTTCTTT	CASSYSQNTEAFF
TRBD1	few	TRBV10-3	TRBJ2-1	TGTGCCTCGAGGGGGCAACCTACCTACAATGAGCAGTTCTTC	CASRGQPTYNEQFF
TRBD2	-	TRBV20-1	TRBJ2-5	TGCAGTGCTGAGCGGGCTAGCGGGGGGAGAGCGACCCAGTACTTC	CSAERASGGRATQYF
TRBD2	-	TRBV7-9	TRBJ2-7	TGTGCCAGCAGCTTAGCGCGGGCTAGCGGGAGTCCGCAGTACTTC	CASSLARASGSPQYF
TRBD1	-	TRBV6-5	TRBJ2-7	TGTGCCAGCAGTTACGGACAGGGCCCACTCGAGCAGTACTTC	CASSYGQGPLEQYF
-	few	TRBV21-1	TRBJ1-5	TGTGCCAGCAGCCCTGACGCTGCCAATCAGCCCCAGCATTTT	CASSPDAANQPQHF
TRBD2	few	TRBV28	TRBJ2-1	TGTGCCAGCAGTTTACCGGCTAGCGGGTATAATGAGCAGTTCTTC	CASSLPASGYNEQFF
-	-	TRBV7-9	TRBJ2-5	TGTGCCAGCAGCTTCGGGTATCGAGAGACCCAGTACTTC	CASSFGYRETQYF
TRBD1	few	TRBV12-3/TRBV12-4	TRBJ2-7	TGTGCCAGCAGTTTGGGACAGAGCTCCTACGAGCAGTACTTC	CASSLGQSSYEQYF
TRBD2	once	TRBV20-1	TRBJ2-1	TGCAGTGCTAGTGCAGCGGGGGCCTACAATGAGCAGTTCTTC	CSASAAGAYNEQFF
-	-	TRBV28	TRBJ1-1	TGTGCCAGCAGTCCCTGGACAGATAAGAACACTGAGGCTTTCTTT	CASSPWTDKNTEAFF
TRBD2	few	TRBV12-3/TRBV12-4	TRBJ2-5	TGTGCCAGCAGTGGGGGACTAGCGGGACTCGAGACCCAGTACTTC	CASSGGLAGLETQYF
TRBD2	many	TRBV6-5	TRBJ2-2	TGTGCCAGCAGTTATATAGCCCCCGGGACTAGCGGGAGTACCGGGGAGCTGTTTTTT	CASSYIAPGTSGSTGELFF
-	many	TRBV11-1	TRBJ2-1	TGTGCCAGCAGCCAGGCACGCGGTAGCTCCTACAATGAGCAGTTCTTC	CASSQARGSSYNEQFF
-	-	TRBV6-2/TRBV6-3	TRBJ1-2	TGTGCCAGCAGCCGTACGGGGACGAGTTATGGCTACACCTTC	CASSRTGTSYGYTF
-	once	TRBV10-1	TRBJ1-4	TGCGCCAGCATCAAAGCGGTAGATGAAAAACTGTTTTTT	CASIKAVDEKLFF
-	-	TRBV24-1	TRBJ2-7	TGTGCCACCAGTGACTCGGGAACCTACGAGCAGTACTTC	CATSDSGTYEQYF
-	few	TRBV6-2/TRBV6-3	TRBJ1-5	TGTGCCAGCAGTTACGGGCGCCGCAATCAGCCCCAGCATTTT	CASSYGRRNQPQHF
TRBD1	-	TRBV25-1	TRBJ1-5	TGTGCCAGCAGTGATAGGACAGGGTCCAATCAGCCCCAGCATTTT	CASSDRTGSNQPQHF
-	few	TRBV20-1	TRBJ2-5	TGCAGTGCTCATCTCGGGGTCATGAAGACCCAGTACTTC	CSAHLGVMKTQYF
-	few	TRBV29-1	TRBJ1-5	TGCAGCGTAAATGATGCAGGGAGCAATCAGCCCCAGCATTTT	CSVNDAGSNQPQHF
-	few	TRBV5-6	TRBJ2-5	TGTGCCAGCAGCGGACGGGGGCTCCAAGAGACCCAGTACTTC	CASSGRGLQETQYF
-	-	TRBV3-1	TRBJ1-2	TGTGCCAGCAGCCCCACCCTGGACAGAAACTATGGCTACACCTTC	CASSPTLDRNYGYTF
TRBD2	few	TRBV6-5	TRBJ2-2	TGTGCCAGCAGTTACACAGCGGGAGACACCGGGGAGCTGTTTTTT	CASSYTAGDTGELFF
-	-	TRBV7-2	TRBJ1-1	TGTGCCAGCAGCTTGGGAGGACAGCCGAACACTGAAGCTTTCTTT	CASSLGGQPNTEAFF
-	-	TRBV20-1	TRBJ1-2	TGCAGTGCTACACGGGGGAGACAGCACCAAGGCTACACCTTC	CSATRGRQHQGYTF
-	many	TRBV7-2	TRBJ1-1	TGTGCCAGCAGCGCCAGTTCAAGGAAAACTGAAGCTTTCTTT	CASSASSRKTEAFF
-	few	TRBV3-1	TRBJ2-7	TGTGCCAGCAGCCAAGAACTAGCTGTCTCCTACGAGCAGTACTTC	CASSQELAVSYEQYF
-	-	TRBV18	TRBJ1-5	TGTGCCAGCTCACGGGGGGACAATCAGCCCCAGCATTTT	CASSRGDNQPQHF
-	many	TRBV12-3/TRBV12-4	TRBJ2-3	TGTGCCAGCAGTCGGCAAGGACGAGGAGGTACGCAGTATTTT	CASSRQGRGGTQYF
-	many	TRBV30	TRBJ1-1	TGTGCCTGGAAACAGGTATCGGAAGCTTTCTTT	CAWKQVSEAFF
TRBD2	few	TRBV9	TRBJ2-1	TGTGCCAGCAGTGGGCCGGGACTAGAGAACAATGAGCAGTTCTTC	CASSGPGLENNEQFF